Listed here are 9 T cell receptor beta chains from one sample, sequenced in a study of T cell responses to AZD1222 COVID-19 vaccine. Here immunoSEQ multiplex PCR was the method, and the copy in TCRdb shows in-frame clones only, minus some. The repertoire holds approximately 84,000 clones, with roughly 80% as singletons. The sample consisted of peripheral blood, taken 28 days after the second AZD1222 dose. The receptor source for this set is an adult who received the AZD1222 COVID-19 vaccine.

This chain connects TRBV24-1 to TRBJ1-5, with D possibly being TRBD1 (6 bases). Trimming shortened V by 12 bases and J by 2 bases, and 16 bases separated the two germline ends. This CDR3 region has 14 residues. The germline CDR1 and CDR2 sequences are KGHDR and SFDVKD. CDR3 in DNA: TGTGCCCCGGGGGGGCCGGGGGGCAATCAGCCCCAGCATTTT. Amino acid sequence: CAPGGPGGNQPQHF.

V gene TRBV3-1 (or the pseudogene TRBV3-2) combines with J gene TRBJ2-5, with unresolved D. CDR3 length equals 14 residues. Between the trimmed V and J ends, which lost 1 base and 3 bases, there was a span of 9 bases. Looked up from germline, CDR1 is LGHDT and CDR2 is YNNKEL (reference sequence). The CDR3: CASSQGKREETQYF. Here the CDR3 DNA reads TGTGCCAGCAGCCAAGGGAAACGGGAAGAGACCCAGTACTTC.

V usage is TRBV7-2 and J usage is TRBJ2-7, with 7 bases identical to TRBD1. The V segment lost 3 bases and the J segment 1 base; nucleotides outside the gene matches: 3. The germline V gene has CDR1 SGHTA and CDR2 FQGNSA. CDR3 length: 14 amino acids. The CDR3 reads CASSFRDRSYEQYF. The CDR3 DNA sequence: TGTGCCAGCAGCTTTCGGGACAGATCCTACGAGCAGTACTTC.

CDR3 nucleotide sequence: TGCGCCAGCAGCCAAGAGTGGCTACAGAACCACAATGAGCAGTTCTTC. This sequence encodes CASSQEWLQNHNEQFF. The rearrangement uses TRBV4-3 and TRBJ2-1; no reliable D call. V lost 0 bases and J 5 bases, leaving 14 bases between the germline ends. Germline CDR1 LGHNA, CDR2 YSLEER. CDR3 length equals 16 residues.

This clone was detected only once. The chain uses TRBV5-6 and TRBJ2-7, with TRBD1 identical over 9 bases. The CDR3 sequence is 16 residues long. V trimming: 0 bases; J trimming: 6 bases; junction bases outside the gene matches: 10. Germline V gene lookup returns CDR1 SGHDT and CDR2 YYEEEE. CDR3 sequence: CASSLGSTGGGVEQYF. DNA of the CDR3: TGTGCCAGCAGCTTGGGCTCGACAGGGGGTGGCGTCGAGCAGTACTTC. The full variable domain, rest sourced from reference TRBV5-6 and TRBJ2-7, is DAGVTQSPTHLIKTRGQQVTLRCSPKSGHDTVSWYQQALGQGPQFIFQYYEEEERQRGNFPDRFSGHQFPNYSSELNVNALLLGDSALYLCASSLGSTGGGVEQYFGPGTRLTVT.

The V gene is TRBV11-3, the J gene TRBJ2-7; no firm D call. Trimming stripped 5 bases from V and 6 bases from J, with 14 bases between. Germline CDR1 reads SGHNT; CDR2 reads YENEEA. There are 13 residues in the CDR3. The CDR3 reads CASSDTKGIEQYF. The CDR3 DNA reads TGTGCCAGCAGCGATACCAAGGGAATCGAGCAGTACTTC.

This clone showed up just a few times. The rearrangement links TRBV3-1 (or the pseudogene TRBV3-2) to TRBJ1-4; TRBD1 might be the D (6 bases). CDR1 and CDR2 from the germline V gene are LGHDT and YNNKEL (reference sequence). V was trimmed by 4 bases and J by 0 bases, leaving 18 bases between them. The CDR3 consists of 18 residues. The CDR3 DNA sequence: TGTGCCAGCAGCCCAGAAAGGGGCAGGGGAGCAACTAATGAAAAACTGTTTTTT. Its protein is CASSPERGRGATNEKLFF.

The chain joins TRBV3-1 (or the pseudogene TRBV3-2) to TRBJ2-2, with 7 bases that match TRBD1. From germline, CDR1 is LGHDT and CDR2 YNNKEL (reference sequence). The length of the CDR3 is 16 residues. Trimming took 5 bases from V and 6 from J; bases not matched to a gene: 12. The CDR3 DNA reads TGTGCCAGCAGCAGACAACAGGGGAGAGGACCCGGGGAGCTGTTTTTT. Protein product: CASSRQQGRGPGELFF.

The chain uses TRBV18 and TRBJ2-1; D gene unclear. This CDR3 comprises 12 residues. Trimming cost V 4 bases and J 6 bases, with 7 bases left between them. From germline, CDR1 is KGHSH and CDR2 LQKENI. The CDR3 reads CASSLDRNEQFF. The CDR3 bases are TGTGCCAGCTCACTAGACCGCAATGAGCAGTTCTTC.